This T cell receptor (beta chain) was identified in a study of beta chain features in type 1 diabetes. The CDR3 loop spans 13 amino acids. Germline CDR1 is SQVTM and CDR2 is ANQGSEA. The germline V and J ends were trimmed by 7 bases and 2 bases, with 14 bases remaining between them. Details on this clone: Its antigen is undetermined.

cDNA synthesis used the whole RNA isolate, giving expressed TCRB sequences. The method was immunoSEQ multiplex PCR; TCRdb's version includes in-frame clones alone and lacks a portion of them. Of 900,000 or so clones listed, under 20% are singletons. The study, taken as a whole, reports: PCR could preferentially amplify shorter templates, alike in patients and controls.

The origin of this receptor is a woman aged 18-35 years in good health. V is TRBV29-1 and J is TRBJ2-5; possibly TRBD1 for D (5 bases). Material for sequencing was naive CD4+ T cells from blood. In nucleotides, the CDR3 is TGCAGCGGTTCGAGACAGACACAAGAGACCCAGTACTTC. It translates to CSGSRQTQETQYF.